A selection of T cell receptor beta chains follows, all from one sample in a study of shared clonotypes between healthy human individuals. Profiled with immunoSEQ multiplex PCR; TCRdb holds only in-frame clones, not every one. The data hold hundreds of thousands of clones, with 95% to 97% observed a single time. The sequenced material came from naive CD4+ T cells sorted from blood. The receptor source for this set is a woman aged 25-40 years in good health. The CDR3 runs from the conserved cysteine through the conserved F or W. Not every row has a clone size; where given, it reads once, few, many or a size class.

v_gene	abundance	j_gene	CDR3aa
TRBV7-6	.	TRBJ1-2	CASSNRQGALNGYTF
TRBV9	.	TRBJ2-3	CASSQQLAGGLGTDTQYF
TRBV19	.	TRBJ1-4	CASTQGDSEKLFF
TRBV27	.	TRBJ1-6	CASSSRTGVLNSPLHF
TRBV5-1	.	TRBJ2-5	CASSGGTSGTETQYF
TRBV5-4	.	TRBJ2-1	CASSGYGRDTYNEQFF
TRBV18	.	TRBJ2-6	CASSLGFGYSGANVLTF
TRBV5-1	.	TRBJ2-2	CASTSSGGTGELFF
TRBV6-5	.	TRBJ1-5	CASTEWGRSNQPQHF
TRBV6-1	.	TRBJ2-1	CASSASGIQQFF
TRBV28	.	TRBJ2-7	CASSLGLPYEQYF
TRBV28	.	TRBJ2-4	CASSLSGIRSKNIQYF
TRBV6-6	.	TRBJ1-1	CASSSITGLAGAFF
TRBV4-1	.	TRBJ2-2	CASSQVISGELFF
TRBV5-1	.	TRBJ1-1	CASTADTEAFF
TRBV18	once	TRBJ1-5	CASSPGVLGKNSDYSNQPQHF
TRBV5-1	.	TRBJ2-2	CASSPQGRNTGELFF
TRBV5-1	once	.	CASSLAPSGPSYEQYF
TRBV9	once	TRBJ1-3	CASSVQANSGNTIYF
TRBV29-1	.	TRBJ1-4	CSVQTAFNEKLFF
TRBV15	.	TRBJ1-2	CATSMVTGTGDHGYTF
TRBV28	.	TRBJ2-7	CASSWQGSYEQYF
TRBV6-1	.	TRBJ2-5	CASSEVWVADKKTQYF
TRBV5-1	.	TRBJ2-7	CASSLALAGPRHGEQYF
TRBV6-1	.	TRBJ2-1	CASSTPSTFLNEQFF
TRBV6-1	.	TRBJ1-5	CASSESGVGNQLQHF
TRBV7-9	.	TRBJ2-2	CASSPRGQENTGELFF
TRBV28	.	TRBJ1-2	CASSEAGQDYGYTF
TRBV7-5	.	TRBJ2-3	CVLTRFGDTQYF